This T cell receptor beta chain derives from a study of identical twins. This clonotype was observed a few times. Antigen: not known. Study-wide results and limits: Part of the zero-insertion signal could reflect confounding by invariant MAIT and iNKT cells. Abundant beta clonotypes from cord blood had fewer insertions, unlike memory repertoires, which showed none. There was more out-of-frame TCR alpha sharing in monozygotic twins than models estimated.

The CDR3 covers 13 residues. Trimming took 11 bases from V and 2 from J, leaving 15 bases between them. CDR1 is SEHNR, CDR2 FQNEAQ, per germline (reference sequence). A universal primer site was created by template switching, with the cDNA bearing unique molecular identifiers. TCRdb re-analysed the 5' RACE reads in MiXCR, keeping a single row per CDR3 protein. The sample carries hundreds of thousands of distinct CDR3 sequences, over 8.5% recorded once. The same specimen was also included in a second study, on yellow fever vaccine responses in identical twins.

The sequence was obtained from a woman aged 18-29 years in good health. The sequenced sample consisted of PBMCs. The chain employs TRBV7-9 and TRBJ2-5, with a weak D call TRBD1 (5 bases). CDR3 nucleotide sequence: TGTGCCTACCCCACAGGCCCACAAGAGACCCAGTACTTC. It encodes CAYPTGPQETQYF.